This T cell receptor (beta chain) was sequenced during a study of CD8 T cells in Susac syndrome. An input of 0.5 to 1 ug of RNA was subjected to reverse transcription using random hexamers. TCRdb re-analysed the immunoSEQ multiplex PCR reads in MiXCR, keeping a single row per CDR3 protein. The sample yields 190,000 or so distinct CDR3 sequences, 85% to 95% seen once. Per germline, CDR1 LGHNA and CDR2 YNFKEQ. This CDR3 is built from 16 residues. The V and J ends lost 0 bases and 2 bases respectively, with 13 bases between them. Material for sequencing was CD4+ T cells from PBMCs. This clonotype was sampled from a human donor with multiple sclerosis. This chain connects TRBV4-2 to TRBJ1-2, with D unclear. Here the CDR3 reads CASSQDYVTINYGYTF. The CDR3, as DNA: TGTGCCAGCAGCCAAGATTACGTGACGATCAACTATGGCTACACCTTC.